The source of this TCR beta chain is a study of T-cell memory formation after mild COVID-19. As for the study in general: TCR clusters largely stayed donor specific. General study points: In pre-infection memory, a portion of responding clones appeared, which suggested that cross-reactive memory joined.

CDR3 length: 15 amino acids. V lost 5 bases, J lost 0 bases, and 10 bases lay in between. Per the germline V gene, CDR1 is SGHTA and CDR2 is FQGTGA. TCRdb ran MiXCR on the 5' RACE reads and lists one entry per CDR3 protein. The data contain 90,000 to 120,000 distinct CDR3 sequences, under 15% of them singletons. Remarks on this clonotype: Its antigen remains unknown.

The sample comprised PBMCs or a T cell subset sorted from them (not recorded which). This TCR was recovered from a man aged 18 to 35 who had mild COVID-19 (a few samples of this study predate the infection). Cell type and time point are not known. The chain carries TRBV7-3 and TRBJ2-2, with D possibly being TRBD2 (6 bases). CDR3 bases: TGTGCCAGCAGCCCAGGAGGGACGAACACCGGGGAGCTGTTTTTT. Protein product: CASSPGGTNTGELFF.